Listed below are T cell receptor beta chains from one sample, sequenced in a study of blood T cell repertoires in COVID-19. Only in-frame clones appear in the TCRdb table, and some are missing; sequencing was by immunoSEQ multiplex PCR. The sample includes approximately 200,000 clones, 70% to 90% of them seen just once. The material sequenced was PBMCs or T cells enriched from blood (not recorded which). The receptors shown here come from a woman in her thirties or forties with acute COVID-19. The CDR3 runs from the conserved cysteine through the conserved F or W.

TRBV6-5,TRBJ1-3,CASTRDRGATIYF
TRBV28,TRBJ1-2,CASSPGRAQGYTF
TRBV7-8,TRBJ1-1,CASSLTLPDWGALDTEAFF
TRBV7-2,TRBJ2-7,CASSTLASYTTYEQYF
TRBV9,TRBJ2-3,CASSVTGGSDTQYF
TRBV3-1/TRBV3-2,TRBJ1-4,CASSQDSGRGEKLFF
TRBV9,TRBJ2-2,CASSLSKTGELFF
TRBV19,TRBJ2-5,CASSAPRKRDQETQYF
TRBV24-1,TRBJ2-2,CATSDRQAANTGELFF
TRBV11-3,TRBJ2-7,CASSLQGNHEQYF
TRBV6-1,TRBJ2-7,CASSEAWRGLYEQYF
TRBV6-5,TRBJ2-4,CASSYLRGTGNIQYF
TRBV9,TRBJ2-2,CASSVGTGGRNTGELFF
TRBV19,TRBJ1-5,CASSIRAQPQHF
TRBV7-2,TRBJ1-2,CASRREPTGYTF
TRBV30,TRBJ2-7,CALGQIYEQYF
TRBV28,TRBJ2-7,CASNFRGVEQYF
TRBV7-2,TRBJ1-1,CASSFSTGKVTEAFF
TRBV7-2,TRBJ2-7,CASSLAGDTFREQYF
TRBV28,TRBJ2-2,CASTVSSGGIGELFF
TRBV3-1/TRBV3-2,TRBJ1-5,CASSQGDGNQPQHF
TRBV27,TRBJ2-7,CASSSPLQSPYEQYF
TRBV28,TRBJ1-4,CASSLSRQGSEKLFF
TRBV5-1,TRBJ2-3,CASSFRLAGATDTQYF
TRBV27,TRBJ1-3,CASSPRQASSGNTIYF
TRBV29-1,TRBJ2-3,CSVARAGGNTDTQYF
TRBV28,TRBJ2-1,CASSSSLAGGPSEQFF
TRBV28,TRBJ2-7,CASSKRGGWYEQYF
TRBV29-1,TRBJ2-1,CSVVAGAAYNEQFF
TRBV3-1/TRBV3-2,TRBJ1-2,CASSQDNRNSGYTF
TRBV28,TRBJ2-7,CASSPSVIRSYEQYF
TRBV14,TRBJ1-1,CASSLRTGNTEAFF
TRBV6-5,TRBJ1-6,CASSRLRGDSPLHF
TRBV6-5,TRBJ2-1,CASSLTSSYNEQFF
TRBV28,TRBJ1-2,CASSETGAIYGYTF
TRBV10-3,TRBJ2-1,CAIRGLEEQFF
TRBV5-5,TRBJ1-5,CASSFRQDNQPQHF
TRBV27,TRBJ2-7,CASSLSAFYEQYF
TRBV2,TRBJ1-6,CASLTGRVNNSPLHF
TRBV4-1,TRBJ2-7,CASSQPFGAGVGDEQYF
TRBV21-1,TRBJ1-6,CASSPQRDRPYSPLHF
TRBV5-6,TRBJ2-3,CASSFQQGSTDTQYF
TRBV28,TRBJ2-6,CASRTGGSGANVLTF
TRBV27,TRBJ2-7,CASSLGGQGEEQYF
TRBV2,TRBJ2-2,CASFRGDRFLGTNTGELFF